This T cell receptor (beta chain) was profiled in a study of Ad26.COV2.S vaccination and SARS-CoV-2 variants. As for the study in general: Donor was one of the participants in the Ad26.COV2.S arm of the COV1001 trial. Doses of Ad26.COV2.S were injected into muscle once or twice, 56 days apart. Whole-study results and caveats: Responses of T cells in total may have been underestimated by the TCR breadth and depth analyses.

The assay was immunoSEQ multiplex PCR, and TCRdb's table has in-frame clones only and misses some. Of 360,000 or so clones in the sample, approximately 89% were seen once. CDR1 and CDR2 from the germline V gene are KGHSH and LQKENI. Trimming cost V 3 bases and J 1 base; bases outside gene matches: 3. The CDR3 runs 15 residues. A note on this clone: Its antigen is unidentified.

The treatment: some 19 received Ad26.COV2.S at low or high dose, single or two shots; about 5 received placebo; per-sample allocation not given. Day 63 after the first injection of vaccine or placebo was the sampling time. The study used a vaccine consisting of an Ad26 vector that expressed Wuhan-strain SARS-CoV-2 spike. This receptor was identified in a person between 18 and 59 years old who received the Ad26.COV2.S COVID-19 vaccine or a placebo. The rearrangement joins TRBV18 to TRBJ2-5, with 9 bases identical to TRBD2. The specimen comprised peripheral blood, sampled in a trial of Ad26.COV2.S vaccine versus placebo. The CDR3 loop reads CASSPPSGAQETQYF. The CDR3 DNA follows: TGTGCCAGCTCACCTCCTAGCGGGGCCCAAGAGACCCAGTACTTC.